The 26 T cell receptor beta chains presented below share a single source sample, sequenced in a study of molecular identifiers for immune sequencing clone quantification. TCRdb used MiXCR to reprocess the PCR reads, holding one entry per CDR3 protein. The table records 50,000 to 65,000 distinct CDR3 sequences, 25% of them present only once. The sample consisted of naive CD8+ T cells from blood, with Jurkat cell RNA spiked in. Sample subset: FACS-sorted CD8+CD4-CCR7+CD45RA+ naive T cells. These receptors were taken from a human donor in good health. Some libraries in this study had Jurkat cell RNA spiked in.

This clonotype was seen ten or more times. The chain employs TRBV7-9 and TRBJ2-5; a weak D match, TRBD1 (5 bases). Germline V gene lookup returns CDR1 SEHNR and CDR2 FQNEAQ (reference sequence). This CDR3 is 14 amino acids long. The ends were cut back, 5 bases at V and 2 bases at J, with 12 bases in the middle. CDR3 coding DNA: TGTGCCAGCAGCAGCCTTACAGGACAAGAGACCCAGTACTTC. Its protein product is CASSSLTGQETQYF.

This clonotype occurred many times. This rearrangement joins TRBV4-3 to TRBJ1-1, with D perhaps TRBD1 (5 bases). Germline CDR1 reads LGHNA; CDR2 reads YSLEER. This CDR3 comprises 17 residues. Trimming took off 1 base at V and 1 base at J, with 16 bases between the two ends. The CDR3 loop reads CASSQGDLGEGNTEAFF. The CDR3 coding sequence is TGCGCCAGCAGCCAAGGGGACTTAGGAGAGGGGAACACTGAAGCTTTCTTT.

By its share, this clonotype is medium-sized. The chain joins TRBV29-1 to TRBJ2-5, with TRBD2 identical over 10 bases. V dropped 3 bases and J dropped 3; count of bases not matched to a gene: 10. Germline V lookup: CDR1 SQVTM, CDR2 ANQGSEA. The length of the CDR3 is 16 residues. CDR3 amino acids: CSVDAGGLAGEETQYF. Written as DNA, the CDR3 is TGCAGCGTTGATGCAGGCGGGCTAGCGGGAGAAGAGACCCAGTACTTC.

This clonotype is a singleton in its sample. This may be a read error: a much more frequent sequence differs by one nucleotide. The chain links TRBV20-1 to TRBJ2-7; tentative D call: TRBD1 (5 bases). V was shortened by 1 base and J by 2 bases, with 12 bases between the two germline ends. Germline V CDR1 and CDR2: DFQATT, SNEGSKA (reference sequence). The CDR3 extends over 14 amino acids. DNA for the CDR3: TGCAGTGCTAGAGTTAGACAGAAACCCTACGAGCAGTACTTC. The encoded protein is CSARVRQKPYEQYF.

This clonotype was detected ten times or more. The CDR3 nucleotides are TGTGCCGCAGCCGCCGGGACAGGGTACGAGCAGTACTTC. This encodes CAAAAGTGYEQYF. The V gene is TRBV10-3, the J gene TRBJ2-7; 9 bases match TRBD1. Germline values: CDR1 ENHRY, CDR2 SYGVKD. J lost 4 bases, V lost 11 bases, and 9 bases had no gene match. The CDR3 spans 13 residues.

This clonotype was seen many times. This chain joins TRBV5-1 and TRBJ1-6, with D possibly being TRBD1 (5 bases). Trimming cost V 0 bases and J 0 bases, with 10 bases left between them. The CDR3 runs to 17 residues. The V gene's germline CDR1 is SGHRS and CDR2 YFSETQ. The CDR3 region is CASSLGGTSSYNSPLHF. The DNA of the CDR3 is TGCGCCAGCAGCTTGGGAGGGACCAGCTCCTATAATTCACCCCTCCACTTT.

This clonotype has at least ten counts. The chain has TRBV4-3 and TRBJ2-5; the D is unclear. CDR1 and CDR2 (germline): LGHNA, YSLEER. The CDR3 spans 13 residues. Trimming pared 0 bases from V and 5 bases from J, leaving 7 bases between. The CDR3 sequence is CASSQDRSETQYF. In DNA form, the CDR3 reads TGCGCCAGCAGCCAAGATCGAAGTGAGACCCAGTACTTC.

This clonotype was recorded at least ten times. The chain uses TRBV7-9 and TRBJ1-3, with unresolved D. The CDR3 sequence is 14 residues long. Trimming cost V 0 bases and J 3 bases, with 6 bases left between them. Germline V gives CDR1 SEHNR, CDR2 FQNEAQ (reference sequence). This CDR3 reads CASSLALSGNTIYF. Here the CDR3 DNA reads TGTGCCAGCAGCTTAGCGCTCAGTGGAAACACCATATATTTT.

This clonotype was observed many times. The gene calls are TRBV4-3 and TRBJ2-1, with D hard to call. This CDR3 comprises 15 residues. CDR1 LGHNA and CDR2 YSLEER come from the germline V gene. V was pared by 1 base and J by 1 base, with 8 bases between. The CDR3 DNA follows: TGCGCCAGCAGCCAAGCGGCGGCTTCCTACAATGAGCAGTTCTTC. Protein product: CASSQAAASYNEQFF.

This clonotype has ten or more counts. Here the CDR3 DNA reads TGTGCCAGCTCAAGCCCCACTAGCGGGAGAAGAGTAACAGATACGCAGTATTTT. Protein product: CASSSPTSGRRVTDTQYF. This chain joins TRBV18 and TRBJ2-3; TRBD2 matches 11 bases. Trimming cost V 5 bases and J 3 bases; bases outside gene matches: 13. The CDR3 has 18 residues. Germline V gene sequence: CDR1 KGHSH, CDR2 LQKENI.

The chain carries TRBV7-2 and TRBJ2-3, with 7 bases aligning to TRBD1. In germline, CDR1 is SGHTA, CDR2 FQGNSA. The CDR3 runs to 14 residues. Trimming at V came to 3 bases and at J to 6 bases, leaving 6 bases not matched to a gene. CDR3 in amino acids: CASSLTGPTDTQYF. The CDR3 coding sequence is TGTGCCAGCAGCTTGACAGGGCCCACCGATACGCAGTATTTT. Full variable domain (rest looked up from reference TRBV7-2 and TRBJ2-3): GAGVSQSPSNKVTEKGKDVELRCDPISGHTALYWYRQSLGQGLEFLIYFQGNSAPDKSGLPSDRFSAERTGGSVSTLTIQRTQQEDSAVYLCASSLTGPTDTQYFGPGTRLTVL.

This clonotype was seen many times. The CDR3 DNA reads TGTGCCAGCAGCCAGAGCGGACCCACCGGAGATACGCAGTATTTT. Encoded protein: CASSQSGPTGDTQYF. The genes are TRBV2 and TRBJ2-3, with TRBD2 as a possible D gene (5 bases). The germline V and J ends were trimmed by 6 bases and 5 bases, with 18 bases remaining between them. The length of the CDR3 is 15 residues. The germline V gene has CDR1 SNHLY and CDR2 FYNNEI.

On this clonotype: The junction shows a germline mismatch at one end, possibly a read error. This chain links TRBV20-1 with TRBJ1-5; the D gene is possibly TRBD1 (5 bases). Germline CDR1 and CDR2: DFQATT and SNEGSKA (reference sequence). The CDR3 is made up of 19 amino acids. The CDR3 loop is CSARDPGAHGHYSNQPQQF. The CDR3 coding sequence is TGCAGTGCTAGGGACCCCGGGGCGCACGGGCATTATAGCAATCAGCCCCAGCAGTTT.

Points on this clonotype: With a much larger clone just one base away, this may be a read error. This rearrangement joins TRBV28 to TRBJ2-3; D tentatively reads TRBD1 or TRBD2 (5 bases each). V lost 7 bases to trimming and J lost 14 bases, with 22 bases between them. From germline, CDR1 is MDHEN and CDR2 SYDVKM. The CDR3 totals 13 residues. CDR3 residues: CASNSPTGTDRYF. In DNA form, the CDR3 reads TGTGCCAGCAACTCCCCGACCGGGACCGATAGGTATTTT.

The sample holds many counts of this clonotype. This chain links TRBV4-1 with TRBJ2-7; D is perhaps TRBD1 (6 bases). V gave up 5 bases and J gave up 1 base, with 12 bases separating them. Germline V CDR1 and CDR2: MGHRA, YSYEKL. The CDR3 spans 14 residues. The CDR3 DNA sequence: TGCGCCAGCAGCGACTATACAGGGTCCTACGAGCAGTACTTC. Amino acids: CASSDYTGSYEQYF.

This clonotype was observed a handful of times. A read error may be the cause here, since a much bigger clone is one base away. This chain links TRBV7-9 with TRBJ2-5, with 7 positions matching TRBD2. Germline-derived CDR1 and CDR2 are SEHNR and FQNEAQ (reference sequence). CDR3 length equals 15 residues. The CDR3 spells CASSPTRGFQEPQYF. CDR3 coding DNA: TGTGCCAGCAGCCCGACGCGGGGGTTCCAAGAGCCCCAGTACTTC.

This clonotype has more than one count but fewer than ten. A read error may explain this, as a much larger clone is one base away. CDR3 coding DNA: TGTGCCAGCGGTGATGCAGGCTATGGCTACACCTTC. This gives the protein CASGDAGYGYTF. V usage is TRBV2 and J usage is TRBJ1-2; D is unresolved. The CDR3 length is 12 residues. Germline V CDR1 and CDR2: SNHLY, FYNNEI.

This clonotype was recorded at least ten times. The chain recombines TRBV7-2 with TRBJ2-1; no definite D call. Per germline, CDR1 SGHTA and CDR2 FQGNSA. V lost 1 base to trimming and J lost 2 bases, with 9 bases between them. The CDR3 is 15 residues long. The CDR3 spells CASSLGRTPYNEQFF. The CDR3 DNA follows: TGTGCCAGCAGCTTAGGGCGGACCCCCTACAATGAGCAGTTCTTC.

The sample holds a few counts of this clonotype. A read error may be the cause here, since a much bigger clone is one base away. The chain uses TRBV30 and TRBJ2-5; D not certain. V was pared by 2 bases and J by 7 bases, with 5 bases between. This CDR3 comprises 10 residues. Germline V gene sequence: CDR1 GTSNPN, CDR2 SVGIG (reference sequence). CDR3 DNA: TGTGCCTGGAGTCGAGGGACCCAGTACTTC. Translation: CAWSRGTQYF.

The sample holds a few counts of this clonotype. V gene TRBV7-2 combines with J gene TRBJ2-7, with a weak D call TRBD1 (6 bases). Trimming took 1 base from V and 3 from J, leaving 13 bases between them. The CDR3 contains 15 residues. The V gene's germline CDR1 is SGHTA and CDR2 FQGNSA. DNA for the CDR3: TGTGCCAGCAGCTTAGATTTCGCAGGGGTCTACGAGCAGTACTTC. It yields the protein CASSLDFAGVYEQYF.

The table lists this clonotype with a few counts. This chain uses TRBV4-3 with TRBJ2-7, with 13 bases that match TRBD2. Losses at the gene ends were 0 bases for V and 1 base for J; bases not matched to a gene: 9. CDR3 size: 19 residues. Germline values: CDR1 LGHNA, CDR2 YSLEER. The CDR3 region is CASSQERGLAGSRSYEQYF. The CDR3 coding sequence is TGCGCCAGCAGCCAAGAGCGGGGACTAGCGGGATCGCGGTCCTACGAGCAGTACTTC.

This clonotype was recorded many times. This chain connects TRBV13 to TRBJ2-7; no firm D call. CDR1 is PRHDT and CDR2 is FYEKMQ in the germline V gene (reference sequence). This CDR3 region has 13 residues. Deletions cut 5 bases from V and 1 base from J, with 9 bases between. The CDR3 DNA reads as TGTGCCAGCAGCGTCGGGCTGTCCTACGAGCAGTACTTC. Translated: CASSVGLSYEQYF.

This clonotype was detected a few times. The chain combines TRBV27 with TRBJ2-7; D is ambiguous. Per the germline V gene, CDR1 is MNHEY and CDR2 is SMNVEV (reference sequence). The V end lost 5 bases, the J end lost 2 bases, and 10 bases lay between the germline ends. CDR3 length equals 13 residues. CDR3 in amino acids: CASSSTYPYEQYF. Here the CDR3 DNA reads TGTGCCAGCAGTAGTACTTATCCCTACGAGCAGTACTTC.

This clonotype was counted many times. The genes are TRBV5-6 and TRBJ2-7; tentatively, D is TRBD1 or TRBD2 (5 bases each). Germline V lookup: CDR1 SGHDT, CDR2 YYEEEE. Trimming removed 4 bases at V and 2 bases at J, with 10 bases between. This CDR3 has 13 amino acids. CDR3 sequence: CASSLGTTYEQYF. The CDR3 DNA reads as TGTGCCAGCAGCCTGGGGACCACCTACGAGCAGTACTTC.

This clonotype was seen repeatedly, ten times or more. The chain recombines TRBV27 with TRBJ2-7; tentatively, D is TRBD1 (6 bases). The CDR3 has 13 amino acids. Germline V gene data show CDR1 as MNHEY and CDR2 as SMNVEV (reference sequence). The ends were cut back, 5 bases at V and 1 base at J, with 9 bases in the middle. The DNA for the CDR3 is TGTGCCAGCAGTACAGGGATATCCTACGAGCAGTACTTC. This translates into CASSTGISYEQYF.

On this clonotype itself: Just one base apart from a much larger clone, this may be a read error. The chain combines TRBV20-1 with TRBJ2-7, with a tentative D call TRBD1 (6 bases). The CDR3 has 16 residues. V was trimmed by 2 bases and J by 0 bases, leaving 17 bases between them. The germline V gene encodes CDR1 DFQATT and CDR2 SNEGSKA (reference sequence). The CDR3 loop reads CSARLGRTENSYEQYF. CDR3 sequence (DNA): TGCAGTGCTAGACTCGGCAGGACAGAGAACTCCTACGAGCAGTACTTC.